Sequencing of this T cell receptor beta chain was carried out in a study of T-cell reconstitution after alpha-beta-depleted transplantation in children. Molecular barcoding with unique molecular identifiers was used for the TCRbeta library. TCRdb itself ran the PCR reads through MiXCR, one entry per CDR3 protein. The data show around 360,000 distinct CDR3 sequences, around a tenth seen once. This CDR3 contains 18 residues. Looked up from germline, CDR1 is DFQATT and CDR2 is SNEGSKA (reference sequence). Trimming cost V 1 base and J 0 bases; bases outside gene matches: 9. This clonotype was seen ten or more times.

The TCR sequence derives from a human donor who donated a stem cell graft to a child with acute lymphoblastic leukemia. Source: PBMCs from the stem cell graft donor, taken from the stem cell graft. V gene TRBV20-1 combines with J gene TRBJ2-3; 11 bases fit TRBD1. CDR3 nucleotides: TGCAGTGCTAGAGGTGGGACAGGGGGTCCTAGAAGCACAGATACGCAGTATTTT. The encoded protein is CSARGGTGGPRSTDTQYF.